This section outlines one T cell receptor (beta chain) sequence together with its context. What it recognizes is unknown. The data stem from a study of cytomegalovirus exposure and HLA in healthy donors. In the study overall: A later analysis reported the same platform for the roughly 120 validation repertoires and the roughly 670 first-cohort repertoires. Overall study results and limits: The majority of TCR sequences were rare, yet some public TCRs appeared in many donors.

Here immunoSEQ multiplex PCR was the method, and the copy in TCRdb shows in-frame clones only, minus some. The data show some 250,000 clones, with 70% to 90% seen just once and about 1.2% held by the top ten. The CDR3 extends over 14 amino acids. V was shortened by 4 bases and J by 4 bases, with 13 bases between the two germline ends. Per germline, CDR1 MGHRA and CDR2 YSYEKL. The V gene is TRBV4-1, the J gene TRBJ2-5; D is possibly TRBD1 (6 bases). The source of this sequence is a woman aged 25 to 39 in good health and CMV-seropositive. The source material was PBMCs. CDR3: CASSRRQDSETQYF. CDR3 coding DNA: TGCGCCAGCAGCCGTAGACAGGATTCAGAGACCCAGTACTTC.